This paragraph reports one T cell receptor (beta chain). The antigen is not known. 13 Jbeta primers and 60 Vbeta primers were used for the PCR. Using immunoSEQ multiplex PCR, the repertoire was profiled, and TCRdb retains in-frame clones only, with some absent. This sample has about 160,000 clones, with around 80% found just once. The CDR3 extends over 17 amino acids. The V gene's germline CDR1 is LNHNV and CDR2 YYDKDF (reference sequence). The ends lost 0 bases at V and 5 bases at J; junction bases unmatched: 10. The sample is drawn from a study of cytomegalovirus exposure and HLA in healthy donors. Findings and caveats of the study: Prediction of most subjects' HLA-A and HLA-B alleles by TCR beta sequences was reportedly accurate. The study had only CMV serostatus as immune exposure information. The classifier reportedly diagnosed cytomegalovirus status with high sensitivity and specificity. Being productive about 87% or about 30% of the time was typical of most TCR beta V segments in an earlier analysis.

The rearrangement uses TRBV15 and TRBJ2-5, with 9 positions matching TRBD2. Sequenced material: PBMCs. The receptor was derived from a man aged 40-55 years in good health and CMV-seronegative. CDR3 amino acids: CATSRDLAGGGRETQYF. CDR3 DNA: TGTGCCACCAGCAGAGATTTGGCGGGAGGGGGCCGGGAGACCCAGTACTTC.